This entry lists 21 T cell receptor beta chains sequenced from one sample in a study of cytomegalovirus exposure and HLA in healthy donors. With 60 Vbeta and 13 Jbeta primers, the PCR was carried out. Some clones are missing from TCRdb's copy, which holds only in-frame ones; the method was immunoSEQ multiplex PCR. The sample holds roughly 160,000 clones; more than 70% are singletons and the top ten take about 7.7%. The sequencing sample was made of PBMCs. These receptors were collected from a woman between 35 and 50 years old in good health and CMV-seropositive.

The chain couples TRBV7-2 to TRBJ2-1, with 10 positions matching TRBD2. V gave up 4 bases and J gave up 4 bases; unmatched junction bases: 10. Germline lookup yields CDR1 SGHTA and CDR2 FQGNSA. This CDR3 contains 17 residues. Here the CDR3 reads CASSSASGRSSYNEQFF. Written as DNA, the CDR3 is TGTGCCAGCAGCTCCGCTAGCGGGAGATCGAGTTACAATGAGCAGTTCTTC.

As to this clone: The junction and the germline gene differ at one end; a read error may be behind it. The CDR3 nucleotides are TGCAGCGTCGAAGCACAACAAGAGACCCAGTACTTC. It translates to CSVEAQQETQYF. The J gene is TRBJ2-5, the V gene TRBV29-1, with D unclear. The CDR3 has 12 amino acids. Per germline, CDR1 SQVTM and CDR2 ANQGSEA.

This clone was observed a handful of times. The chain has TRBV6-6 and TRBJ2-1, with D tentatively TRBD2 (6 bases). CDR1 MNHNY and CDR2 SVGAGI come from the germline V gene (reference sequence). This CDR3 has 12 amino acids. V shed 6 bases and J shed 12 bases, with 15 bases lying between them. The CDR3 coding sequence is TGTGCCAGCAGCTCCGACTGGCGGGGGCAGTTCTTC. It codes for CASSSDWRGQFF.

V usage is TRBV5-4 and J usage is TRBJ2-2; 10 nucleotides line up with TRBD1. Germline lookup yields CDR1 SGHNT and CDR2 YYREEE (reference sequence). The V segment lost 9 bases and the J segment 4 bases; nucleotides outside the gene matches: 12. The CDR3 loop spans 16 amino acids. The CDR3 coding sequence is TGTGCCATCAACAGTGGGGACAGGGGAATCACCGGGGAGCTGTTTTTT. Translation gives CAINSGDRGITGELFF. Complete variable domain (other parts from reference TRBV5-4 and TRBJ2-2): ETGVTQSPTHLIKTRGQQVTLRCSSQSGHNTVSWYQQALGQGPQFIFQYYREEENGRGNFPPRFSGLQFPNYSSELNVNALELDDSALYLCAINSGDRGITGELFFGEGSRLTVL.

V usage is TRBV7-6 and J usage is TRBJ2-7; 14 positions agree with TRBD2. Germline V lookup: CDR1 SGHVS, CDR2 FNYEAQ. V lost 5 bases and J lost 6; bases outside the gene matches: 3. There are 14 residues in the CDR3. The CDR3 DNA sequence: TGTGCCAGCAGCCCCGGGACTAGCGGGAGCGAGCAGTACTTC. It encodes CASSPGTSGSEQYF.

The chain carries TRBV10-3 and TRBJ2-4, with D tentatively TRBD1 (6 bases). In germline, CDR1 is ENHRY, CDR2 SYGVKD. There are 18 residues in the CDR3. V lost 0 bases, J lost 1 base, and 16 bases lay in between. In nucleotides, the CDR3 is TGTGCCATCAGTGAGTCTGGGGGTAATCAGGGGGCCAAAAACATTCAGTACTTC. Protein product: CAISESGGNQGAKNIQYF.

The V and J genes are TRBV6-5 and TRBJ1-1; no definite D call. The CDR3 contains 14 residues. Per the germline V gene, CDR1 is MNHEY and CDR2 is SVGAGI. V was trimmed by 5 bases and J by 4 bases, leaving 14 bases between them. In DNA form, the CDR3 reads TGTGCCAGCAGTCGAGGGCCCCGACCCACTGAAGCTTTCTTT. Amino acids: CASSRGPRPTEAFF.

This clone was counted a few times. The chain couples TRBV19 to TRBJ2-3, with 15 bases that match TRBD2. The J segment lost 5 bases and the V segment lost 3 bases, leaving 6 bases of the junction unmatched. The CDR3 contains 17 residues. Germline V gene lookup returns CDR1 LNHDA and CDR2 SQIVND (reference sequence). This CDR3 reads CASSIRTSGRAGDTQYF. In DNA, the CDR3 is TGTGCCAGTAGTATTCGGACTAGCGGGAGGGCGGGAGATACGCAGTATTTT.

V is TRBV5-4 and J is TRBJ2-1, with 13 bases aligning to TRBD2. CDR3 length equals 16 residues. CDR1 and CDR2 (germline): SGHNT, YYREEE (reference sequence). Trimming at V came to 4 bases and at J to 10 bases, leaving 11 bases not matched to a gene. The CDR3 sequence: CASSHRGTSGTNEQFF. CDR3 nucleotide sequence: TGTGCCAGCAGCCACCGCGGGACTAGCGGGACCAACGAGCAGTTCTTC.

V is TRBV25-1 and J is TRBJ1-5; 7 positions agree with TRBD1. The germline gives CDR1 MGHDK, CDR2 SYGVNS. The CDR3 length is 14 residues. After removal of 8 bases from V and 3 bases from J, the junction contained 7 bases not matched to a gene. The CDR3 DNA reads as TGTGCCAGCGGATGGACAGGTATCAATCAGCCCCAGCATTTT. Protein: CASGWTGINQPQHF.

The rearrangement joins TRBV13 to TRBJ2-7; 8 bases match TRBD1. V was clipped by 2 bases and J by 9 bases; unmatched bases: 12. The CDR3 extends over 15 amino acids. CDR1 and CDR2 (germline): PRHDT, FYEKMQ (reference sequence). The CDR3 here is CASSLWQGQAHGQYF. CDR3 DNA sequence: TGTGCCAGCAGCTTATGGCAGGGACAGGCCCACGGGCAGTACTTC.

This clone was counted a few times. The chain carries TRBV15 and TRBJ2-1; the D is unclear. Trimming shortened V by 8 bases and J by 7 bases, and 15 bases separated the two germline ends. The germline gives CDR1 LNHNV, CDR2 YYDKDF (reference sequence). There are 13 residues in the CDR3. CDR3 region: CATGLLSLNEQFF. The CDR3 bases are TGTGCCACCGGGCTATTGTCCTTGAATGAGCAGTTCTTC.

The chain links TRBV4-1 to TRBJ2-7, with 13 positions matching TRBD2. The CDR3 runs 16 residues. Per the germline V gene, CDR1 is MGHRA and CDR2 is YSYEKL. The J segment lost 6 bases and the V segment lost 0 bases, leaving 5 bases of the junction unmatched. The CDR3 is CASSQETSGRAGEQYF. The CDR3 bases are TGCGCCAGCAGCCAAGAAACTAGCGGGAGGGCGGGCGAGCAGTACTTC.

The chain couples TRBV27 to TRBJ2-1, with TRBD2 matching 9 bases. The V gene's germline CDR1 is MNHEY and CDR2 SMNVEV (reference sequence). This CDR3 region has 15 residues. Trimming took 9 bases from V and 9 from J; bases not matched to a gene: 15. The CDR3 spells CARRGTSGPSGEQFF. The CDR3 DNA follows: TGTGCCAGAAGGGGTACTAGCGGGCCTTCGGGTGAGCAGTTCTTC.

The CDR3 sequence: CASSSGLSSGNTIYF. The CDR3 DNA sequence: TGTGCCAGTAGTTCGGGACTGAGCTCTGGAAACACCATATATTTT. The chain links TRBV19 to TRBJ1-3, with a weak D call TRBD1 (5 bases). The CDR3 runs to 15 residues. V dropped 5 bases and J dropped 0 bases, with 11 bases sitting between them. The germline V gene encodes CDR1 LNHDA and CDR2 SQIVND (reference sequence).

V usage is TRBV11-2 and J usage is TRBJ1-6; possible D gene TRBD1, 6 bases. Trimming stripped 3 bases from V and 7 bases from J, with 10 bases between. The CDR3 is made up of 14 amino acids. Germline V gives CDR1 SGHAT, CDR2 FQNNGV. CDR3: CASSLGGRNSPLHF. The CDR3 region has the DNA TGTGCCAGCAGCTTGGGGGGGCGAAATTCACCCCTCCACTTT.

V gene TRBV18 combines with J gene TRBJ2-2; D unclear. Germline CDR1 is KGHSH and CDR2 is LQKENI. V lost 4 bases and J lost 0, with 9 bases in between. CDR3 length: 15 amino acids. The CDR3 nucleotides read TGTGCCAGCTCACAATTAGACACGAACACCGGGGAGCTGTTTTTT. As protein: CASSQLDTNTGELFF.

The genes are TRBV11-2 and TRBJ2-4, with 9 nucleotides matching TRBD1. Germline V gives CDR1 SGHAT, CDR2 FQNNGV. After removal of 5 bases from V and 7 bases from J, the junction contained 6 bases not matched to a gene. The CDR3 has 14 amino acids. The CDR3: CASSTGQGYNIQYF. CDR3 in DNA: TGTGCCAGCAGCACCGGACAGGGGTACAACATTCAGTACTTC.

Here the CDR3 DNA reads TGTGCCAGCACCTCCGCCGAGGGGGCGACCGGGGCCTATGGCTACACCTTC. It codes for CASTSAEGATGAYGYTF. The chain is built from TRBV28 and TRBJ1-2, with 7 bases identical to TRBD1. The CDR3 totals 17 residues. CDR1 is MDHEN and CDR2 is SYDVKM in the germline V gene. The ends lost 7 bases at V and 4 bases at J; junction bases unmatched: 18.

The J gene is TRBJ1-4, the V gene TRBV7-3, with D possibly TRBD1 on 5 matching bases. Germline values: CDR1 SGHTA, CDR2 FQGTGA. V dropped 1 base and J dropped 3 bases, with 9 bases sitting between them. The CDR3 is 15 amino acids. The CDR3 loop is CASSLNGGPNEKLFF. CDR3 DNA: TGTGCCAGCAGCTTAAACGGGGGACCTAATGAAAAACTGTTTTTT. Full variable domain (missing parts from reference TRBV7-3 and TRBJ1-4): GAGVSQTPSNKVTEKGKYVELRCDPISGHTALYWYRQSLGQGPEFLIYFQGTGAADDSGLPNDRFFAVRPEGSVSTLKIQRTERGDSAVYLCASSLNGGPNEKLFFGSGTQLSVL.

This clone occurred a few times. The chain links TRBV6-1 to TRBJ2-1, with 10 bases that match TRBD2. Losses at the gene ends were 9 bases for V and 8 bases for J; bases not matched to a gene: 13. Germline V gene sequence: CDR1 MNHNS, CDR2 SASEGT. There are 15 residues in the CDR3. Written as DNA, the CDR3 is TGTGCCAGTTCTCCTCTTCCCGGGACTAGCGATGAGCAGTTCTTC. Protein sequence: CASSPLPGTSDEQFF.